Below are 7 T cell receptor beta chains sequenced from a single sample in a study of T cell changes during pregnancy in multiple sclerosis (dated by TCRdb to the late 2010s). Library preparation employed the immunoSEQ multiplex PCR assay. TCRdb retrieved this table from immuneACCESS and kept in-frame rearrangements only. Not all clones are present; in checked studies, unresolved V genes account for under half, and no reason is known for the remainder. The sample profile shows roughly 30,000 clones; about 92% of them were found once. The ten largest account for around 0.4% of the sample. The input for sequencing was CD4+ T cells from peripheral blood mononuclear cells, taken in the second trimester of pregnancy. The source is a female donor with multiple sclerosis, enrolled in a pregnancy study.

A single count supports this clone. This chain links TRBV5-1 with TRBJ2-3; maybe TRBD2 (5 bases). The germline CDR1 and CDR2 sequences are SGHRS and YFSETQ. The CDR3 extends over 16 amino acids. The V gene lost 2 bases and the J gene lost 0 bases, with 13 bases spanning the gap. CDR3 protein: CASSFGLLPSTDTQYF. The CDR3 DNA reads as TGCGCCAGCAGCTTCGGACTGCTTCCAAGCACAGATACGCAGTATTTT.

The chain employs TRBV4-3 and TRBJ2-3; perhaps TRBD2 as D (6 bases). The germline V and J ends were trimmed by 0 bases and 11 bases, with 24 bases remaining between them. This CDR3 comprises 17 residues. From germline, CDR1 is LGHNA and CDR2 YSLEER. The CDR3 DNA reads TGCGCCAGCAGCCAAGATGTTACTGGAGGGTACTACCGTAAGCAGTATTTT. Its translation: CASSQDVTGGYYRKQYF.

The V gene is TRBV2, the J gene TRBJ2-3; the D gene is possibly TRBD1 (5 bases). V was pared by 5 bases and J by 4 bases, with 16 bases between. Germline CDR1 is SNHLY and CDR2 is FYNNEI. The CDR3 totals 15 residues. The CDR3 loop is CASSPWPGWSDTQYF. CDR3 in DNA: TGTGCCAGCAGTCCGTGGCCAGGGTGGTCAGATACGCAGTATTTT.

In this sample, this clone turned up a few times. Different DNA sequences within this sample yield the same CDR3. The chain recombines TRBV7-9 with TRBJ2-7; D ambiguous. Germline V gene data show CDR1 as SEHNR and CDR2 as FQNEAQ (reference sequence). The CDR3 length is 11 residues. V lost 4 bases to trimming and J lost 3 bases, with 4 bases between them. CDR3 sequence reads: CASSSYYEQYF. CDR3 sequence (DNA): TGTGCCAGCAGCTCCTACTACGAGCAGTACTTC.

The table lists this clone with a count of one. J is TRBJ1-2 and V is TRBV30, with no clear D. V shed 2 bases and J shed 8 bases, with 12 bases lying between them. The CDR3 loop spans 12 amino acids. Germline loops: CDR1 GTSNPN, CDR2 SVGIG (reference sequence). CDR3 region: CAWSKGTGGYTF. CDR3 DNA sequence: TGTGCCTGGAGTAAGGGAACGGGGGGCTACACCTTC.

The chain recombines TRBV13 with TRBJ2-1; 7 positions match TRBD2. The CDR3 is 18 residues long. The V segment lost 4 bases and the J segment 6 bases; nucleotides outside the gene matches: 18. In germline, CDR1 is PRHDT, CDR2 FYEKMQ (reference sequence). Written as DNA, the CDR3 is TGTGCCAGCAGCTACGGTTTGGGGGAGGGCCCGGCGACCAATGAGCAGTTCTTC. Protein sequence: CASSYGLGEGPATNEQFF.

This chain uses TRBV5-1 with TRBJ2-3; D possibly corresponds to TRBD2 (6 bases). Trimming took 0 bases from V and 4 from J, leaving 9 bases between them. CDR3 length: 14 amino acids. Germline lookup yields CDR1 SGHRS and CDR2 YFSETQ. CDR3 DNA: TGCGCCAGCAGCTTGGCGGGAGTGGCAGATACGCAGTATTTT. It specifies CASSLAGVADTQYF.